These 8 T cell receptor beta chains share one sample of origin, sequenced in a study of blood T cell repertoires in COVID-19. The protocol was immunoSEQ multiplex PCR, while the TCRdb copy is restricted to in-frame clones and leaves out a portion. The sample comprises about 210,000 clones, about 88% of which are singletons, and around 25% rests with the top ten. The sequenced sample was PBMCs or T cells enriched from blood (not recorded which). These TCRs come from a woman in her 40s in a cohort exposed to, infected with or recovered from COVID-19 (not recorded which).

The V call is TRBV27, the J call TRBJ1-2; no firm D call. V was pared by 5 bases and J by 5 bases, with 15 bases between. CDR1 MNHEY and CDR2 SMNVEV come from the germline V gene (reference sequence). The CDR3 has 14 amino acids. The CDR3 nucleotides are TGTGCCAGCAGTCGCAGCCCGGGGAAGTATGGCTACACCTTC. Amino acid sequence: CASSRSPGKYGYTF.

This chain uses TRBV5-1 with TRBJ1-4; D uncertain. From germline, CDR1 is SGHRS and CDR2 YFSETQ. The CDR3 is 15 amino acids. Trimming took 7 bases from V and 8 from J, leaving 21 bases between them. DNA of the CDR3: TGCGCCAGCGCCGACACAAGCCCAAGGGAGGAAAAACTGTTTTTT. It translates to CASADTSPREEKLFF. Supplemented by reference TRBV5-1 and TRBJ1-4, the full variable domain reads KAGVTQTPRYLIKTRGQQVTLSCSPISGHRSVSWYQQTPGQGLQFLFEYFSETQRNKGNFPGRFSGRQFSNSRSEMNVSTLELGDSALYLCASADTSPREEKLFFGSGTQLSVL.

DNA of the CDR3: TGTGCCAGCAGGTCCGGCGCGGGTCACAATCAGCCCCAGCATTTT. Its translation: CASRSGAGHNQPQHF. V is TRBV6-5 and J is TRBJ1-5; D not certain. The CDR3 is made up of 15 amino acids. The germline V gene encodes CDR1 MNHEY and CDR2 SVGAGI. V was trimmed by 6 bases and J by 3 bases, leaving 15 bases between them.

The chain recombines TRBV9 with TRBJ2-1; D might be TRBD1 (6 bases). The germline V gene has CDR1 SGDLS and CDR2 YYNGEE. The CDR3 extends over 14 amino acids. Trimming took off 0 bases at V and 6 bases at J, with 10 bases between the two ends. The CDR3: CASSVGMGANEQFF. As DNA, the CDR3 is TGTGCCAGCAGCGTAGGGATGGGGGCCAATGAGCAGTTCTTC.

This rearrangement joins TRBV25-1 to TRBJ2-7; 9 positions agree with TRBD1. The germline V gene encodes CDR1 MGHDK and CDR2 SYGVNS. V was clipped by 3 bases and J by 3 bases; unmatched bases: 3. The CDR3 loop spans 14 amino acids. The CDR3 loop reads CASSDSGQGYEQYF. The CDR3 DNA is TGTGCCAGCAGTGATTCGGGACAGGGCTACGAGCAGTACTTC.

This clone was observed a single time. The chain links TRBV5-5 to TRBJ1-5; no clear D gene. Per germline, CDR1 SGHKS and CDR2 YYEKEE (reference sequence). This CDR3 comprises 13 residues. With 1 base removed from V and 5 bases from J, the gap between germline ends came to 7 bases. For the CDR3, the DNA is TGTGCCAGCAGCTTGCCCGGAGATCAGCCCCAGCATTTT. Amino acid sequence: CASSLPGDQPQHF.

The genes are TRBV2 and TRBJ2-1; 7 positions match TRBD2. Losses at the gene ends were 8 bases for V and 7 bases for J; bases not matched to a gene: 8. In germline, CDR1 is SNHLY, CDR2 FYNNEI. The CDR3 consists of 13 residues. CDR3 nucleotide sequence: TGTGCCAGCCTGACGGGAGGAGAAAATGAGCAGTTCTTC. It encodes CASLTGGENEQFF.

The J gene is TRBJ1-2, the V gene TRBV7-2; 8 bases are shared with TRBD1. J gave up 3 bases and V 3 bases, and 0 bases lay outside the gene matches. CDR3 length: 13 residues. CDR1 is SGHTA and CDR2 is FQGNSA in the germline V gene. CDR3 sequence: CASSLTGDYGYTF. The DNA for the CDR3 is TGTGCCAGCAGCTTGACAGGGGACTATGGCTACACCTTC.